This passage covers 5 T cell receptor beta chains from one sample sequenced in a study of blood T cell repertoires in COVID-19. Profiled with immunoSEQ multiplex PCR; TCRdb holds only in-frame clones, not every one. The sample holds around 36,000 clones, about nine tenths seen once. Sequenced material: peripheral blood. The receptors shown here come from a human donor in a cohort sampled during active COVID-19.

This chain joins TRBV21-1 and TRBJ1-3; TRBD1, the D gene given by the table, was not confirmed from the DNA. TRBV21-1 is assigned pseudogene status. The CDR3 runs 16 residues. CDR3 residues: CASSEIGACSGNTIYF. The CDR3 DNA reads TGTGCCAGCAGCGAAATAGGGGCCTGCTCTGGAAACACCATATATTTT.

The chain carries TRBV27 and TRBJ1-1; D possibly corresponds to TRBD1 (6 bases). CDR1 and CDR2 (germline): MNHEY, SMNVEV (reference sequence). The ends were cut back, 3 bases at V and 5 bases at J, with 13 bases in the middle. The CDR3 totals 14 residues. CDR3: CASSLVGGETEAFF. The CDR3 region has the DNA TGTGCCAGCAGTTTGGTAGGGGGAGAGACTGAAGCTTTCTTT.

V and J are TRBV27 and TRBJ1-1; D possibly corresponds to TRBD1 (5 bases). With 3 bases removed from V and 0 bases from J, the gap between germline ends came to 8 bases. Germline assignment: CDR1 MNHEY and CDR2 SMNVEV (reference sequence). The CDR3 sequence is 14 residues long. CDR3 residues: CASSFNRMNTEAFF. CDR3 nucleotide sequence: TGTGCCAGCAGTTTTAACAGGATGAACACTGAAGCTTTCTTT.

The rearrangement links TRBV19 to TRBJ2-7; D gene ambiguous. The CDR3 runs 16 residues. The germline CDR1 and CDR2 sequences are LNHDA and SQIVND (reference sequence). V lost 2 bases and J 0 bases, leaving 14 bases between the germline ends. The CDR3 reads CASSIRKETSSYEQYF. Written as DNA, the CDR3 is TGTGCCAGTAGTATACGTAAAGAAACGAGCTCCTACGAGCAGTACTTC.

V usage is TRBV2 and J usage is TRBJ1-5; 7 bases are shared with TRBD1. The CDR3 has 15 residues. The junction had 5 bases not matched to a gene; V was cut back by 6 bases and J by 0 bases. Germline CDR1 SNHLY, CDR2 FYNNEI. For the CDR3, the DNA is TGTGCCAGCAGCCTCGGGACAGATAGCAATCAGCCCCAGCATTTT. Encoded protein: CASSLGTDSNQPQHF.